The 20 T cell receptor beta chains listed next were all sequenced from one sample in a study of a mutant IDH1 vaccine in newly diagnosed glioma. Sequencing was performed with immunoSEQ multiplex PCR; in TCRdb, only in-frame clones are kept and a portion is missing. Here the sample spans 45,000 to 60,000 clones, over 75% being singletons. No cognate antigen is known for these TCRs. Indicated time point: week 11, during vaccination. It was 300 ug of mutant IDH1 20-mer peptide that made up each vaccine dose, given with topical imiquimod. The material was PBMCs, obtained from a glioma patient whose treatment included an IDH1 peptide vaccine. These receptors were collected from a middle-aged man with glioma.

The CDR3 here is CASSQDTGTGNGYTF. The CDR3 DNA reads TGCGCCAGCAGCCAAGATACCGGGACAGGGAATGGCTACACCTTC. The V and J genes are TRBV4-1 and TRBJ1-2; 9 bases match TRBD1. The CDR3 is made up of 15 amino acids. CDR1 is MGHRA and CDR2 is YSYEKL in the germline V gene. Trimming took 0 bases from V and 6 from J; bases not matched to a gene: 5.

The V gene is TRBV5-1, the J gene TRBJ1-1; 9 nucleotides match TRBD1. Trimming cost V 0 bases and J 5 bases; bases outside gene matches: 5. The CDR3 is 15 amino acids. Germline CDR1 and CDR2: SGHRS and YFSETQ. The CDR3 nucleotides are TGCGCCAGCAGCTTGGATAGGACAGGGGTGACTGAAGCTTTCTTT. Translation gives CASSLDRTGVTEAFF. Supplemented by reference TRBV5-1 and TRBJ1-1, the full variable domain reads KAGVTQTPRYLIKTRGQQVTLSCSPISGHRSVSWYQQTPGQGLQFLFEYFSETQRNKGNFPGRFSGRQFSNSRSEMNVSTLELGDSALYLCASSLDRTGVTEAFFGQGTRLTVV.

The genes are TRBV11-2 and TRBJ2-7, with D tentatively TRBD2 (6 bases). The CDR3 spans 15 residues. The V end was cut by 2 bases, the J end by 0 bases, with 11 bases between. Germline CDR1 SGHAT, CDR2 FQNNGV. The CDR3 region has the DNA TGTGCCAGCAGCTTATCCGGGGGACCCTCCTACGAGCAGTACTTC. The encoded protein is CASSLSGGPSYEQYF.

In nucleotides, the CDR3 is TGTGCCAGCAGTGAAAGAGGGACGCGGGCCGGTTGGGTCTATGGCTACACCTTC. It is translated as CASSERGTRAGWVYGYTF. The chain recombines TRBV6-1 with TRBJ1-2; possible D gene TRBD1, 5 bases. The CDR3 contains 18 residues. Trimming removed 2 bases from V and 4 bases from J, with 23 bases in between. Germline V lookup: CDR1 MNHNS, CDR2 SASEGT.

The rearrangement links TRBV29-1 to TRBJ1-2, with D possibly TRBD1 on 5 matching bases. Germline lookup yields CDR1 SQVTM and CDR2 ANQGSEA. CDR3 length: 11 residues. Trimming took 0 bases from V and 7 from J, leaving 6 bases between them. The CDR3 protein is CSVEDRAGYTF. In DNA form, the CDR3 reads TGCAGCGTTGAAGACAGGGCTGGCTACACCTTC.

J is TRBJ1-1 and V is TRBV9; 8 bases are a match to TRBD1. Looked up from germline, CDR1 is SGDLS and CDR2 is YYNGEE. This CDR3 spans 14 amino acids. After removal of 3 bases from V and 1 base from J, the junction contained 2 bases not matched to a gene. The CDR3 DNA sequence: TGTGCCAGCAGCGCCGGGACAGGGAACACTGAAGCTTTCTTT. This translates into CASSAGTGNTEAFF.

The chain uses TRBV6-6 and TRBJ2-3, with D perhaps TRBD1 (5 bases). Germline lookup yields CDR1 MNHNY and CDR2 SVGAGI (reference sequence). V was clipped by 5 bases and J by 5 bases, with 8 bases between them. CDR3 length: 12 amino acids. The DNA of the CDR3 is TGTGCCAGCAGTCCGACAGAAGATACGCAGTATTTT. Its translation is CASSPTEDTQYF.

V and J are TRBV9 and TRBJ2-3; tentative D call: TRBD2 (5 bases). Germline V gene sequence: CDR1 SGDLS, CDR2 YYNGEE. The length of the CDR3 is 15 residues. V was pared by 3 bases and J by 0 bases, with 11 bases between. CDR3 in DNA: TGTGCCAGCAGCGGGACTCCCTATAGCACAGATACGCAGTATTTT. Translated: CASSGTPYSTDTQYF.

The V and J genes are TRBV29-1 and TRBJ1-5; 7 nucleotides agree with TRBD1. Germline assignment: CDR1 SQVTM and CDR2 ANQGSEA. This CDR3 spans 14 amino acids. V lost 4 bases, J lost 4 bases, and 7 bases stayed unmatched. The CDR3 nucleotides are TGCAGCGTTGCCCTCGACAGGGATAATCAGCCCCAGCATTTT. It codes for CSVALDRDNQPQHF.

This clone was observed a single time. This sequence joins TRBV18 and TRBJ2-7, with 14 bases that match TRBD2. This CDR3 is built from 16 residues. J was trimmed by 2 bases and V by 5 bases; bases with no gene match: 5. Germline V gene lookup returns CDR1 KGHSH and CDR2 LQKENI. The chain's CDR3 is CASSVRTSGRPYEQYF. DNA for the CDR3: TGTGCCAGCTCAGTTCGGACTAGCGGGAGGCCCTACGAGCAGTACTTC.

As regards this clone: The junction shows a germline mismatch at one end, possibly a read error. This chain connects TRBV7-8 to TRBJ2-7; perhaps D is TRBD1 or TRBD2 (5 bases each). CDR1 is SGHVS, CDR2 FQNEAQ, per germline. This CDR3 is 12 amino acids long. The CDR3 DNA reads TGTGCCAGCGCGTCGGGTGGGGGACGAGTCTCCTTC. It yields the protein CASASGGGRVSF.

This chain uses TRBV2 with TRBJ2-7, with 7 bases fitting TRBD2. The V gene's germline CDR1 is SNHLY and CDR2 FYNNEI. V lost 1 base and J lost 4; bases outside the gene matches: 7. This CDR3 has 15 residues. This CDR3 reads CASSEDRGLVYEQYF. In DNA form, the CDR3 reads TGTGCCAGCAGTGAAGACCGTGGACTAGTTTACGAGCAGTACTTC.

This chain's CDR3 is CASSYSKGGELFF. The CDR3 bases are TGTGCCAGCAGTTACTCGAAAGGCGGGGAACTGTTTTTT. This chain uses TRBV6-5 with TRBJ1-4; no firm D call. The CDR3 runs to 13 residues. Trimming took 0 bases from V and 12 from J, leaving 11 bases between them. Germline V gene data show CDR1 as MNHEY and CDR2 as SVGAGI.

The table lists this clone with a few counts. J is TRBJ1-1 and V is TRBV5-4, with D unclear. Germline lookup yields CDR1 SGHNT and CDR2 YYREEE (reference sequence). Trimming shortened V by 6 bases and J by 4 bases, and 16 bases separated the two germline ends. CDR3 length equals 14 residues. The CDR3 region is CASTTRGVGTEAFF. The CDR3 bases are TGTGCCAGCACCACTCGGGGTGTGGGCACTGAAGCTTTCTTT.

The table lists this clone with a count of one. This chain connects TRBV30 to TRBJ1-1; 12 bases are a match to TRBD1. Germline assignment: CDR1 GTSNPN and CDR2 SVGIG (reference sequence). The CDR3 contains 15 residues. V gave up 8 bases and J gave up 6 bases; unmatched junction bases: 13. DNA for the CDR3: TGTGCCCTCCGGGACAGGGGGCGGAGGGGGGCTGAAGCTTTCTTT. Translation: CALRDRGRRGAEAFF. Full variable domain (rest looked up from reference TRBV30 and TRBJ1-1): SQTIHQWPATLVQPVGSPLSLECTVEGTSNPNLYWYRQAAGRGLQLLFYSVGIGQISSEVPQNLSASRPQDRQFILSSKKLLLSDSGFYLCALRDRGRRGAEAFFGQGTRLTVV.

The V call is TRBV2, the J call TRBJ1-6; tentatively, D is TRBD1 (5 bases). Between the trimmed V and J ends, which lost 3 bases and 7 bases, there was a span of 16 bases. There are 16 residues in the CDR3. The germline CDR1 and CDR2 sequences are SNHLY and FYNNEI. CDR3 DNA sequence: TGTGCCAGCAGTGAGACGTCGAGGGGCCGCAATTCACCCCTCCACTTT. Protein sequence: CASSETSRGRNSPLHF. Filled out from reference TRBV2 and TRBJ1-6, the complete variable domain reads EPEVTQTPSHQVTQMGQEVILRCVPISNHLYFYWYRQILGQKVEFLVSFYNNEISEKSEIFDDQFSVERPDGSNFTLKIRSTKLEDSAMYFCASSETSRGRNSPLHFGNGTRLTVT.

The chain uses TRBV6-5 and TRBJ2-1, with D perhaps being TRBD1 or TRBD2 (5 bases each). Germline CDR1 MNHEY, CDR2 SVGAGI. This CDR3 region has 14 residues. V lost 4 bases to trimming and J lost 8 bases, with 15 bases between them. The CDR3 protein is CASSLTGTGHEQFF. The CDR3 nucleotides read TGTGCCAGCAGTTTAACCGGGACCGGGCATGAGCAGTTCTTC.

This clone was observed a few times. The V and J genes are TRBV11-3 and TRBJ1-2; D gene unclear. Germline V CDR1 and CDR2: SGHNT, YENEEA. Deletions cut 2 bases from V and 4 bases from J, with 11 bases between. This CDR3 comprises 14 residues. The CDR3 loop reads CASSLRGLGYGYTF. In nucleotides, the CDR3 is TGTGCCAGCAGCTTACGAGGTCTTGGCTATGGCTACACCTTC.

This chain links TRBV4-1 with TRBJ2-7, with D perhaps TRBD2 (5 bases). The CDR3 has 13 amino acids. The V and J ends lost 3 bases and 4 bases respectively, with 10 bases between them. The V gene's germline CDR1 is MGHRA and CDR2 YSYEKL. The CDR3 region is CASSQPPGYEQYF. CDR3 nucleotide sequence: TGCGCCAGCAGCCAGCCCCCGGGGTACGAGCAGTACTTC.

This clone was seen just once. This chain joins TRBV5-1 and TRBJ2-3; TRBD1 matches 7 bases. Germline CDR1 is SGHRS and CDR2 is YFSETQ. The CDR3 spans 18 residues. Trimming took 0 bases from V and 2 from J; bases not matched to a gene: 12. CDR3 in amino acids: CASSLEATGTPNTDTQYF. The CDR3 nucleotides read TGCGCCAGCAGCTTGGAGGCGACAGGGACCCCGAACACAGATACGCAGTATTTT.